This is a list of T cell receptor beta chains from one sample in a study of cytomegalovirus exposure and HLA in healthy donors. Clones were read by immunoSEQ multiplex PCR, and TCRdb kept only the in-frame ones, dropping some. In the table there are 45,000 to 65,000 clones, roughly 87% of which are singletons. The specimen sequenced was PBMCs. These receptors originate from a woman aged 18-35 years in good health and CMV-seronegative. CDR3s include the opening cysteine and the closing phenylalanine or tryptophan. D genes are given only for firm matches. Not all rows give a size; the values are once, few, many and, for expanded clones, a class.

v_call: TRBV7-6
d_call: TRBD1
clone_size: NA
j_call: TRBJ2-7
cdr3_nt: TGTGCCAGCAGCCCTTCCAGGACAGGGGAGCACGAGCAGTACTTC
cdr3_aa: CASSPSRTGEHEQYF

v_call: TRBV7-9
d_call: TRBD2
clone_size: NA
j_call: TRBJ2-7
cdr3_nt: TGTGCCAGCAGCTTCCGAGGACTAGCGGGTGACTACGAGCAGTACTTC
cdr3_aa: CASSFRGLAGDYEQYF

v_call: TRBV19
d_call: NA
clone_size: NA
j_call: TRBJ1-1
cdr3_nt: TGTGCCAGTGGGGACACTGACACTGAAGCTTTCTTT
cdr3_aa: CASGDTDTEAFF

v_call: TRBV7-2
d_call: NA
clone_size: NA
j_call: TRBJ1-5
cdr3_nt: TGTGCCAGCAGCTTAGATCTCGGTCAGCCCCAGCATTTT
cdr3_aa: CASSLDLGQPQHF

v_call: TRBV6-6
d_call: NA
clone_size: NA
j_call: TRBJ1-2
cdr3_nt: TGTGCCAGCAGTCCCACTCGGCAGACAGAGTATGGCTACACCTTC
cdr3_aa: CASSPTRQTEYGYTF

v_call: TRBV10-3
d_call: NA
clone_size: NA
j_call: TRBJ2-5
cdr3_nt: TGTGCCATCAGTGGTCAGGGCCAAGAGACCCAGTACTTC
cdr3_aa: CAISGQGQETQYF

v_call: TRBV7-9
d_call: NA
clone_size: NA
j_call: TRBJ2-2
cdr3_nt: TGTGCCAGCAGCGCCCTAAAACAGAAAAAACGAAAGGACACCGGGGAGCTGTTTTTT
cdr3_aa: CASSALKQKKRKDTGELFF

v_call: TRBV7-6
d_call: TRBD2
clone_size: NA
j_call: TRBJ2-1
cdr3_nt: TGTGCCAGCAGCCCACTAGGACTAGCGGGGGGGACAACTGAGCAGTTCTTC
cdr3_aa: CASSPLGLAGGTTEQFF

v_call: TRBV7-9
d_call: TRBD1
clone_size: NA
j_call: TRBJ2-1
cdr3_nt: TGTGCCAGCAGCGGAGGGGGACAGGGAAAAAGTTGGCAGTTCTTC
cdr3_aa: CASSGGGQGKSWQFF

v_call: TRBV5-8
d_call: NA
clone_size: NA
j_call: TRBJ2-1
cdr3_nt: TGTGCCAGCAGCTTTGGGCCCAATGCGCAGTTCTTC
cdr3_aa: CASSFGPNAQFF

v_call: TRBV27
d_call: NA
clone_size: NA
j_call: TRBJ2-7
cdr3_nt: TGTGCCAGCAGTTTAGGGCACACGAATCACTACGAGCAGTACTTC
cdr3_aa: CASSLGHTNHYEQYF

v_call: TRBV4-1
d_call: TRBD2
clone_size: NA
j_call: TRBJ2-7
cdr3_nt: TGCGCCAGCAGCCAAGATAGCAGGGAGGGGACCTACGAGCAGTACTTC
cdr3_aa: CASSQDSREGTYEQYF

v_call: TRBV27
d_call: NA
clone_size: NA
j_call: TRBJ1-5
cdr3_nt: TGTGCCAGCAGCTCACAGGGAGGGCAGCCCCAGCATTTT
cdr3_aa: CASSSQGGQPQHF

v_call: TRBV30
d_call: TRBD2
clone_size: once
j_call: TRBJ2-5
cdr3_nt: TGTGCCTGGCAGACTAGCGGGCAAGAGACCCAGTACTTC
cdr3_aa: CAWQTSGQETQYF

v_call: TRBV30
d_call: NA
clone_size: NA
j_call: TRBJ2-1
cdr3_nt: TGTGCCGGAACCGGGAACAGAGAGCAGTTCTTC
cdr3_aa: CAGTGNREQFF

v_call: TRBV7-8
d_call: NA
clone_size: NA
j_call: TRBJ1-1
cdr3_nt: TGTGCCAGCAGGTCAGGGGAAGGCGGGGGAATGAACACTGAAGCTTTCTTT
cdr3_aa: CASRSGEGGGMNTEAFF

v_call: TRBV5-6
d_call: NA
clone_size: once
j_call: TRBJ2-2
cdr3_nt: TGTGCCAGCAGCTCACAGGGTCGCGGCACCGGGGAGCTGTTTTTT
cdr3_aa: CASSSQGRGTGELFF

v_call: TRBV4-3
d_call: NA
clone_size: NA
j_call: TRBJ2-1
cdr3_nt: TGCGCCAGCAGCCAAGCGTGGGGGGTCCTCTACAATGAGCAGTTCTTC
cdr3_aa: CASSQAWGVLYNEQFF

v_call: TRBV9
d_call: TRBD1
clone_size: NA
j_call: TRBJ1-1
cdr3_nt: TGTGCCAGCAGAGGCACAGGGGAATCTGAAGCTTTCTTT
cdr3_aa: CASRGTGESEAFF

v_call: TRBV29-1
d_call: TRBD2
clone_size: NA
j_call: TRBJ2-1
cdr3_nt: TGCAGCGTCATTCTAGCGGGGGGGCCCTACAATGAGCAGTTCTTC
cdr3_aa: CSVILAGGPYNEQFF

v_call: TRBV30
d_call: NA
clone_size: NA
j_call: TRBJ2-5
cdr3_nt: TGTGCCTGGGTTAGCGATGGAGAGACCCAGTACTTC
cdr3_aa: CAWVSDGETQYF

v_call: TRBV7-9
d_call: TRBD2
clone_size: once
j_call: TRBJ2-5
cdr3_nt: TGTGCCAGCAGCTCGCTGGGCGGGAGGAAAGAGACCCAGTACTTC
cdr3_aa: CASSSLGGRKETQYF

v_call: TRBV11-2
d_call: TRBD2
clone_size: NA
j_call: TRBJ2-7
cdr3_nt: TGTGCCAGCAGCTTAGATCTCGTCGGGACTAGCGGATCCTACGAGCAGTACTTC
cdr3_aa: CASSLDLVGTSGSYEQYF

v_call: TRBV19
d_call: TRBD1
clone_size: NA
j_call: TRBJ1-6
cdr3_nt: TGTGCCAGTAGGAGGACATCGGGACAGCAGAATTCACCCCTCCACTTT
cdr3_aa: CASRRTSGQQNSPLHF